Each of the 26 T cell receptor beta chains below was sequenced from the same sample in a study of T cell responses to AZD1222 COVID-19 vaccine. The repertoire was sequenced with immunoSEQ multiplex PCR; TCRdb's copy has only in-frame clones and lacks some. The sample holds 190,000 or so clones; 91% are singletons and the top ten take 3% to 3.5%. Sequenced material: peripheral blood, taken 28 days after the second AZD1222 dose. Every receptor here comes from an adult who received the AZD1222 COVID-19 vaccine.

This sequence joins TRBV20-1 and TRBJ1-2; 7 bases are shared with TRBD1. The trim removed 3 bases at V and 6 bases at J, leaving 10 bases unmatched. CDR3 size: 14 residues. The germline V gene encodes CDR1 DFQATT and CDR2 SNEGSKA (reference sequence). This CDR3 reads CSASPPTGRNGYTF. The CDR3, as DNA: TGCAGTGCTAGTCCCCCGACAGGGAGGAATGGCTACACCTTC.

The chain employs TRBV29-1 and TRBJ2-7; 10 nucleotides agree with TRBD1. CDR3 size: 16 residues. Germline V CDR1 and CDR2: SQVTM, ANQGSEA. Trimming removed 4 bases from V and 2 bases from J; junction bases left unmatched: 11. The CDR3 sequence: CSVVSTGGVLPYEQYF. CDR3 bases: TGCAGCGTTGTGTCGACAGGGGGCGTCCTACCCTACGAGCAGTACTTC.

The genes are TRBV4-1 and TRBJ1-2; 8 positions agree with TRBD1. CDR1 MGHRA and CDR2 YSYEKL come from the germline V gene. J lost 5 bases, V lost 6 bases, and 8 bases had no gene match. The CDR3 loop spans 14 amino acids. The CDR3 here is CASRKPGGQYGYTF. Here the CDR3 DNA reads TGCGCCAGCAGAAAACCAGGGGGCCAGTATGGCTACACCTTC.

This clone was counted only a few times. The chain employs TRBV4-2 and TRBJ1-5; TRBD1 might be the D (5 bases). In germline, CDR1 is LGHNA, CDR2 YNFKEQ. V was trimmed by 4 bases and J by 2 bases, leaving 9 bases between them. CDR3 size: 14 residues. The CDR3: CASSPTGGNQPQHF. The CDR3, as DNA: TGTGCCAGCAGCCCGACGGGGGGCAATCAGCCCCAGCATTTT.

The rearrangement links TRBV4-2 to TRBJ2-7; 7 bases line up with TRBD1. From germline, CDR1 is LGHNA and CDR2 YNFKEQ. The CDR3 is made up of 15 amino acids. V lost 3 bases, J lost 5 bases, and 10 bases stayed unmatched. The CDR3 here is CASSHSNRDSHEQYF. CDR3 DNA sequence: TGTGCCAGCAGCCACTCGAACCGGGACAGTCACGAGCAGTACTTC.

This chain joins TRBV7-6 and TRBJ2-1; D might be TRBD1 (5 bases). CDR3 length: 14 residues. V was pared by 0 bases and J by 4 bases, with 7 bases between. CDR1 SGHVS and CDR2 FNYEAQ come from the germline V gene. CDR3 nucleotide sequence: TGTGCCAGCAGCTTAGCGGACACATACAATGAGCAGTTCTTC. Protein product: CASSLADTYNEQFF.

This clone has a single count. The chain combines TRBV7-9 with TRBJ2-7; D is perhaps TRBD1 (6 bases). This CDR3 is built from 18 residues. Germline CDR1 reads SEHNR; CDR2 reads FQNEAQ (reference sequence). V was pared by 3 bases and J by 1 base, with 22 bases between. The CDR3 sequence: CASSFYQFRGKNSYEQYF. DNA of the CDR3: TGTGCCAGCAGCTTTTATCAGTTCAGGGGAAAGAATTCCTACGAGCAGTACTTC.

On this clone itself: This sample also contains other DNA sequences that code for the same CDR3. The chain couples TRBV7-9 to TRBJ2-7; no reliable D call. V lost 3 bases, J lost 6 bases, and 9 bases lay in between. CDR3 size: 12 residues. Germline values: CDR1 SEHNR, CDR2 FQNEAQ (reference sequence). CDR3 amino acids: CASSFSGSEQYF. CDR3 DNA: TGTGCCAGCAGCTTTTCTGGATCCGAGCAGTACTTC.

This sequence joins TRBV10-2 and TRBJ2-1; 7 nucleotides agree with TRBD2. The germline V gene encodes CDR1 WSHSY and CDR2 SAAADI. Losses at the gene ends were 4 bases for V and 7 bases for J; bases not matched to a gene: 4. This CDR3 contains 13 residues. The CDR3, as DNA: TGCGCCAGCAGTGCTCAGGGAGGGAATGAGCAGTTCTTC. Its protein product is CASSAQGGNEQFF.

The chain joins TRBV6-5 to TRBJ1-1; a weak D match, TRBD1 (6 bases). Trimming took 7 bases from V and 4 from J, leaving 19 bases between them. CDR1 is MNHEY, CDR2 SVGAGI, per germline. The CDR3 loop spans 15 amino acids. CDR3 coding DNA: TGTGCCAGCACCCTAGGGGGGGGAGCGAGCACTGAAGCTTTCTTT. Protein: CASTLGGGASTEAFF.

The chain has TRBV6-4 and TRBJ2-2, with 7 bases aligning to TRBD1. From germline, CDR1 is MRHNA and CDR2 SNTAGT. V trimming: 5 bases; J trimming: 3 bases; junction bases outside the gene matches: 15. The CDR3 loop spans 18 amino acids. CDR3 sequence: CASSSPLETGQDTGELFF. CDR3 DNA sequence: TGTGCCAGCAGTTCCCCATTAGAGACAGGGCAGGACACCGGGGAGCTGTTTTTT.

V is TRBV28 and J is TRBJ2-2; no firm D call. Trimming cost V 3 bases and J 7 bases, with 6 bases left between them. The CDR3 is 12 amino acids. From germline, CDR1 is MDHEN and CDR2 SYDVKM. The CDR3 spells CASSFTVGELFF. CDR3 bases: TGTGCCAGCAGTTTTACGGTCGGGGAGCTGTTTTTT.

The chain combines TRBV12-5 with TRBJ2-2; D is uncertain. The germline V gene encodes CDR1 LGHNT and CDR2 FRNRAP. The CDR3 spans 16 residues. V lost 0 bases, J lost 6 bases, and 14 bases lay in between. The CDR3 nucleotides are TGTGCTAGTGGTTTGGTACCCGTTGCTAGTTCCGGGGAGCTGTTTTTT. Protein sequence: CASGLVPVASSGELFF.

The V call is TRBV3-1 (or the pseudogene TRBV3-2), the J call TRBJ2-1; 13 bases map to TRBD2. Germline-derived CDR1 and CDR2 are LGHDT and YNNKEL (reference sequence). The length of the CDR3 is 16 residues. Trimming removed 6 bases from V and 4 bases from J; junction bases left unmatched: 6. The CDR3 DNA reads TGTGCCAGCAGTGTCGCGGGACTAGCGGGGTACAATGAGCAGTTCTTC. It is translated as CASSVAGLAGYNEQFF.

The rearrangement uses TRBV6-5 and TRBJ2-7; D perhaps matches TRBD2 (6 bases). Germline CDR1 reads MNHEY; CDR2 reads SVGAGI. CDR3 length: 14 amino acids. V lost 2 bases, J lost 5 bases, and 13 bases lay in between. The CDR3 sequence is CASSYRLARDEQYF. CDR3 nucleotides: TGTGCCAGCAGTTACCGGCTAGCGAGGGACGAGCAGTACTTC.

The chain combines TRBV5-1 with TRBJ2-3; 9 nucleotides line up with TRBD2. Germline V gene sequence: CDR1 SGHRS, CDR2 YFSETQ. With 7 bases clipped from V and 4 bases from J, the junction kept 13 bases outside the gene matches. CDR3 length: 16 amino acids. The CDR3 sequence: CASRIGASGIADTQYF. CDR3 bases: TGCGCCAGCCGAATTGGGGCTAGCGGGATCGCAGATACGCAGTATTTT.

V and J are TRBV19 and TRBJ1-2; D possibly corresponds to TRBD1 (5 bases). V was pared by 4 bases and J by 5 bases, with 11 bases between. The CDR3 is 13 amino acids. Germline V gene sequence: CDR1 LNHDA, CDR2 SQIVND (reference sequence). CDR3 nucleotide sequence: TGTGCCAGTAGTAGGGGGAAGGAGTATGGCTACACCTTC. Protein: CASSRGKEYGYTF.

The chain couples TRBV6-5 to TRBJ2-5; D is uncertain. V was shortened by 4 bases and J by 5 bases, with 5 bases between the two germline ends. This CDR3 contains 11 residues. Germline V lookup: CDR1 MNHEY, CDR2 SVGAGI. In nucleotides, the CDR3 is TGTGCCAGCAGTTCCGTGGAGACCCAGTACTTC. It is translated as CASSSVETQYF.

The genes are TRBV12-3 or TRBV12-4 and TRBJ1-2; D remains unclear. The V end was cut by 6 bases, the J end by 5 bases, with 10 bases between. The CDR3 is 12 residues long. The CDR3 DNA reads TGTGCCAGCAGGTCGTTGGTTTATGGCTACACCTTC. Encoded protein: CASRSLVYGYTF.

Here the CDR3 DNA reads TGTGCCAGCAGCCCCGGACTAGCGGGAGTTGCCCCGATGTTCTTC. Its translation: CASSPGLAGVAPMFF. V usage is TRBV7-8 and J usage is TRBJ2-1; 13 bases are a match to TRBD2. V shed 5 bases, J shed 15 bases, and the junction held 13 bases outside the gene matches. The germline gives CDR1 SGHVS, CDR2 FQNEAQ. The CDR3 length is 15 residues.

A remark on this clone: In this CDR3 the conserved last residue, phenylalanine or tryptophan, is missing, so a read error is likely. It is unclear where the CDR3 begins or ends on the DNA, so no DNA is shown, and the CDR3 is as TCRdb lists it. This chain joins TRBV28 and TRBJ2-7; the table calls TRBD2, which could not be checked here. Per the germline V gene, CDR1 is MDHEN and CDR2 is SYDVKM. The CDR3 comprises 11 residues, both ends counted. The CDR3 protein is CASSASGALKI.

This chain connects TRBV3-1 (or the pseudogene TRBV3-2) to TRBJ1-5, with unresolved D. The CDR3 has 13 residues. V was clipped by 0 bases and J by 6 bases, with 6 bases between them. Germline lookup yields CDR1 LGHDT and CDR2 YNNKEL (reference sequence). The CDR3 DNA reads as TGTGCCAGCAGCCAAGATAGGGCTCAGCCCCAGCATTTT. It yields the protein CASSQDRAQPQHF.

This clone has only a few counts. The V call is TRBV28, the J call TRBJ2-7; D is perhaps TRBD2 (5 bases). The V and J ends lost 3 bases and 0 bases respectively, with 12 bases between them. The CDR3 covers 15 residues. Germline lookup yields CDR1 MDHEN and CDR2 SYDVKM. The CDR3 here is CASSFSGWDSYEQYF. CDR3 DNA sequence: TGTGCCAGCAGTTTCAGCGGATGGGACTCCTACGAGCAGTACTTC.

The chain employs TRBV7-3 and TRBJ2-1; D ambiguous. Germline V gives CDR1 SGHTA, CDR2 FQGTGA. Trimming pared 0 bases from V and 7 bases from J, leaving 4 bases between. The CDR3 runs to 12 residues. CDR3 DNA sequence: TGTGCCAGCAGCTTAACTCGGAATGAGCAGTTCTTC. This encodes CASSLTRNEQFF. The variable domain in full, completed from reference TRBV7-3 and TRBJ2-1, reads GAGVSQTPSNKVTEKGKYVELRCDPISGHTALYWYRQSLGQGPEFLIYFQGTGAADDSGLPNDRFFAVRPEGSVSTLKIQRTERGDSAVYLCASSLTRNEQFFGPGTRLTVL.

The chain combines TRBV6-5 with TRBJ2-3; 8 bases map to TRBD2. The CDR3 has 15 amino acids. Germline CDR1 and CDR2: MNHEY and SVGAGI. V was clipped by 1 base and J by 1 base; unmatched bases: 1. CDR3 loop: CASSYWREGTDTQYF. The CDR3 coding sequence is TGTGCCAGCAGTTACTGGCGGGAGGGCACAGATACGCAGTATTTT.

This clone has just a few counts. The chain recombines TRBV25-1 with TRBJ1-1; 10 bases are shared with TRBD1. The CDR3 runs to 15 residues. Germline lookup yields CDR1 MGHDK and CDR2 SYGVNS. Trimming took 3 bases from V and 5 from J; bases not matched to a gene: 6. The CDR3 DNA follows: TGTGCCAGCAGTGAGACAGGGGGCGCAAGGACTGAAGCTTTCTTT. This gives the protein CASSETGGARTEAFF.